Below are 21 T cell receptor beta chains sequenced from a single sample in a study of T-cell reconstitution after alpha-beta-depleted transplantation in children. As it was prepared, the TCRbeta library received unique molecular identifiers. TCRdb re-called the PCR reads with MiXCR, one entry per CDR3 protein. The data show about 460,000 distinct CDR3 sequences, approximately 10% seen once. Source: PBMCs, taken before TCRalphabeta/CD19-depleted stem cell transplant. All receptors come from a child aged 2-9 years with inherited bone marrow failure, due to receive a stem cell transplant.

The sample holds many counts of this clonotype. V is TRBV5-6 and J is TRBJ1-5, with 10 bases identical to TRBD1. V lost 4 bases and J lost 0; bases outside the gene matches: 7. The CDR3 sequence is 17 residues long. CDR1 and CDR2 from the germline V gene are SGHDT and YYEEEE. CDR3 bases: TGTGCCAGCAGCGGCCGGACAGGGGGATATAGCAATCAGCCCCAGCATTTT. Residues: CASSGRTGGYSNQPQHF.

This rearrangement joins TRBV15 to TRBJ2-7; tentative D call: TRBD2 (6 bases). Trimming left V 8 bases short and J 1 base short, with 15 bases between. CDR1 and CDR2 from the germline V gene are LNHNV and YYDKDF (reference sequence). CDR3 length: 14 residues. CDR3 amino acids: CATGGWEFSYEQYF. The CDR3, as DNA: TGTGCCACCGGAGGGTGGGAGTTTTCCTACGAGCAGTACTTC.

The chain recombines TRBV4-3 with TRBJ2-2; 10 nucleotides agree with TRBD2. V trimming: 4 bases; J trimming: 1 base; junction bases outside the gene matches: 6. The CDR3 spans 17 residues. Germline loops: CDR1 LGHNA, CDR2 YSLEER. The CDR3 region is CASSPRLAGWNTGELFF. In DNA form, the CDR3 reads TGCGCCAGCAGCCCCCGACTAGCGGGTTGGAACACCGGGGAGCTGTTTTTT.

This clonotype has a handful of counts. The chain uses TRBV19 and TRBJ2-7, with D possibly being TRBD2 (6 bases). The CDR3 loop spans 15 amino acids. Trimming cost V 5 bases and J 2 bases, with 16 bases left between them. Germline-derived CDR1 and CDR2 are LNHDA and SQIVND (reference sequence). The DNA for the CDR3 is TGTGCCAGTAGTTCCTTTGGGACTCCTACCTACGAGCAGTACTTC. As protein: CASSSFGTPTYEQYF.

The chain carries TRBV7-2 and TRBJ2-1; the D is unclear. The CDR3 covers 15 residues. The germline gives CDR1 SGHTA, CDR2 FQGNSA. Between the trimmed V and J ends, which lost 2 bases and 0 bases, there was a span of 8 bases. CDR3 nucleotide sequence: TGTGCCAGCAGCTTACCCGGACGCTCCTACAATGAGCAGTTCTTC. Translated, it gives CASSLPGRSYNEQFF.

This clonotype was seen at least ten times. This chain joins TRBV7-9 and TRBJ2-5, with TRBD2 identical over 9 bases. Trimming at V came to 5 bases and at J to 4 bases, leaving 11 bases not matched to a gene. The CDR3 loop spans 16 amino acids. Germline V CDR1 and CDR2: SEHNR, FQNEAQ (reference sequence). This CDR3 reads CASSISSGRLGETQYF. The CDR3 nucleotides read TGTGCCAGCAGCATATCCAGCGGGAGGCTGGGAGAGACCCAGTACTTC.

This clonotype was observed many times. The V gene is TRBV4-3, the J gene TRBJ2-1, with D unclear. Germline values: CDR1 LGHNA, CDR2 YSLEER. V gave up 1 base and J gave up 6 bases, with 10 bases separating them. The CDR3 sequence is 14 residues long. CDR3: CASSQGSGLNEQFF. The CDR3 nucleotides read TGCGCCAGCAGCCAAGGGTCTGGTCTCAATGAGCAGTTCTTC.

This clonotype has just a few counts. The rearrangement joins TRBV27 to TRBJ2-7; TRBD1 matches 10 bases. CDR3 length: 16 residues. The trim removed 0 bases at V and 5 bases at J, leaving 7 bases unmatched. Looked up from germline, CDR1 is MNHEY and CDR2 is SMNVEV (reference sequence). DNA for the CDR3: TGTGCCAGCAGTTTATCTCCAGGGACAGGGGCCCACGAGCAGTACTTC. This translates into CASSLSPGTGAHEQYF.

This clonotype was observed at least ten times. The V gene is TRBV10-3, the J gene TRBJ2-7, with 7 bases that match TRBD2. CDR3 length equals 15 residues. Germline V gene lookup returns CDR1 ENHRY and CDR2 SYGVKD. J was trimmed by 1 base and V by 4 bases; bases with no gene match: 7. This chain's CDR3 is CAISVGGSISYEQYF. The CDR3 coding sequence is TGTGCCATCAGTGTAGGCGGGAGTATTTCCTACGAGCAGTACTTC.

This clonotype was seen many times. This chain's CDR3 is CASSLRAGGPHEQYF. The CDR3 DNA reads as TGTGCCAGCAGTTTAAGGGCGGGAGGGCCGCACGAGCAGTACTTC. The rearrangement links TRBV12-3 or TRBV12-4 to TRBJ2-7, with 9 positions matching TRBD2. V shed 2 bases, J shed 5 bases, and the junction held 7 bases outside the gene matches. CDR3 size: 15 residues.

This clonotype was recorded many times. V and J are TRBV3-1 and TRBJ2-1; 9 nucleotides align to TRBD2. Germline V gives CDR1 LGHDT, CDR2 YNNKEL (reference sequence). With V trimmed by 3 bases and J by 7 bases, 4 bases remained unmatched. This CDR3 comprises 14 residues. DNA of the CDR3: TGTGCCAGCAGCCAGATAGCGGGAGCGAATGAGCAGTTCTTC. Protein: CASSQIAGANEQFF.

This clonotype was observed a few times. The gene calls are TRBV12-3 or TRBV12-4 and TRBJ2-7; D possibly corresponds to TRBD2 (6 bases). Trimming took 6 bases from V and 4 from J, leaving 19 bases between them. The CDR3 has 15 residues. In nucleotides, the CDR3 is TGTGCCAGCAGACCCCACTTGGGAGGAGTGTACGAGCAGTACTTC. This translates into CASRPHLGGVYEQYF.

This clonotype was found many times. The chain is built from TRBV9 and TRBJ2-2, with D uncertain. Germline V gene lookup returns CDR1 SGDLS and CDR2 YYNGEE. V was cut by 4 bases and J by 6 bases, with 4 bases left in between. CDR3 length: 11 residues. The chain's CDR3 is CASSQPGELFF. The CDR3 nucleotides are TGTGCCAGCAGCCAACCCGGGGAGCTGTTTTTT.

Only one count was recorded for this clonotype. This chain connects TRBV5-4 to TRBJ2-1, with D tentatively TRBD1 or TRBD2 (5 bases each). The length of the CDR3 is 15 residues. From germline, CDR1 is SGHNT and CDR2 YYREEE (reference sequence). Trimming shortened V by 1 base and J by 3 bases, and 11 bases separated the two germline ends. The CDR3 reads CASSLLGGDYNEQFF. DNA of the CDR3: TGTGCCAGCAGCTTGCTTGGGGGTGACTACAATGAGCAGTTCTTC.

The rearrangement links TRBV19 to TRBJ2-1; TRBD2 aligns across 7 bases. CDR3 length equals 16 residues. The germline V gene encodes CDR1 LNHDA and CDR2 SQIVND (reference sequence). V shed 3 bases and J 2 bases; nucleotides not matched to a gene: 7. CDR3 loop: CASSISGGSPYNEQFF. Written as DNA, the CDR3 is TGTGCCAGTAGTATCTCAGGCGGGAGCCCCTACAATGAGCAGTTCTTC.

This clonotype showed up many times. The rearrangement uses TRBV5-6 and TRBJ1-1; D might be TRBD1 (5 bases). V lost 6 bases and J 4 bases, leaving 16 bases between the germline ends. Per germline, CDR1 SGHDT and CDR2 YYEEEE. This CDR3 is built from 14 residues. Here the CDR3 reads CASTPGPGSTEAFF. The CDR3 DNA follows: TGTGCCAGCACGCCGGGACCGGGGAGCACTGAAGCTTTCTTT.

This clonotype was recorded a few times. V usage is TRBV7-9 and J usage is TRBJ1-2, with D possibly matching TRBD1 (5 bases). The germline gives CDR1 SEHNR, CDR2 FQNEAQ (reference sequence). This CDR3 has 16 amino acids. Trimming left V 4 bases short and J 6 bases short, with 21 bases between. The CDR3 loop is CASSSQAHGTYDGYTF. The CDR3 region has the DNA TGTGCCAGCAGCTCACAGGCACACGGGACGTACGATGGCTACACCTTC.

This clonotype was observed many times. The DNA of the CDR3 is TGTGCCAGCACCTCGCTAGCGGGAGAGGGGACCGGGGAGCTGTTTTTT. Its translation is CASTSLAGEGTGELFF. This chain links TRBV7-2 with TRBJ2-2; 10 bases match TRBD2. CDR3 length: 16 residues. Trimming at V came to 7 bases and at J to 5 bases, leaving 10 bases not matched to a gene. Germline values: CDR1 SGHTA, CDR2 FQGNSA.

This clonotype turned up a few times. This chain connects TRBV10-3 to TRBJ2-3; D ambiguous. The CDR3 covers 10 residues. The germline V gene has CDR1 ENHRY and CDR2 SYGVKD. V dropped 9 bases and J dropped 6 bases, with 7 bases sitting between them. CDR3 residues: CAIGYDTQYF. CDR3 bases: TGTGCCATTGGGTACGATACGCAGTATTTT.

This clonotype was observed at least ten times. The chain has TRBV5-1 and TRBJ2-7, with 10 nucleotides matching TRBD2. The V gene's germline CDR1 is SGHRS and CDR2 YFSETQ. The junction had 4 bases not matched to a gene; V was cut back by 2 bases and J by 5 bases. CDR3 length equals 14 residues. The CDR3 loop reads CASSFTSGNDEQYF. The CDR3 DNA reads as TGCGCCAGCAGCTTCACTAGCGGGAACGACGAGCAGTACTTC.

This clonotype was recorded at least ten times. The chain combines TRBV4-1 with TRBJ2-7; 7 positions agree with TRBD2. J was trimmed by 3 bases and V by 4 bases; bases with no gene match: 6. CDR1 is MGHRA, CDR2 YSYEKL, per germline. The CDR3 runs 14 residues. In nucleotides, the CDR3 is TGCGCCAGCAGCCTCGCTAGCGGAGACTACGAGCAGTACTTC. Its protein product is CASSLASGDYEQYF.